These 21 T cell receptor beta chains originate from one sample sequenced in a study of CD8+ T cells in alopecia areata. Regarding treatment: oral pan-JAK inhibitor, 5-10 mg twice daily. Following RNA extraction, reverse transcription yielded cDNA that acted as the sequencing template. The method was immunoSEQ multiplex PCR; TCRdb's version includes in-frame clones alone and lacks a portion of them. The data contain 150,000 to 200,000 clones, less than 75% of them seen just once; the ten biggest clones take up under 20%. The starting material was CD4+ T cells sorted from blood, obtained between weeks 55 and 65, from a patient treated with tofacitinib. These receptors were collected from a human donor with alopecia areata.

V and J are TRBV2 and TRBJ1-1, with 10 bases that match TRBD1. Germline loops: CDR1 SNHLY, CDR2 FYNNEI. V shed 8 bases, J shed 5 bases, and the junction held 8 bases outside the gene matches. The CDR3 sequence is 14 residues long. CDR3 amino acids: CASLVDRGRTEAFF. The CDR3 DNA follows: TGTGCCAGCCTGGTGGACAGGGGGAGGACTGAAGCTTTCTTT.

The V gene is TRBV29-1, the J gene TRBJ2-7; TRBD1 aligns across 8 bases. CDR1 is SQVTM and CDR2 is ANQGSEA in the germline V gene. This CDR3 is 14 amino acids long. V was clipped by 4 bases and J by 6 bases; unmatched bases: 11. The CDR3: CSVGKGQGVSEQYF. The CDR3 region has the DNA TGCAGCGTTGGGAAAGGACAGGGAGTCTCCGAGCAGTACTTC.

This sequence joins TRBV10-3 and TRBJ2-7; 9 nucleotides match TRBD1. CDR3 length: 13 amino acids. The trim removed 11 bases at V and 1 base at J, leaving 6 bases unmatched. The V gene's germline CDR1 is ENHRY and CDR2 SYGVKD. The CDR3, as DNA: TGTGCCGTGACGGACAGGGGTTCCTACGAGCAGTACTTC. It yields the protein CAVTDRGSYEQYF.

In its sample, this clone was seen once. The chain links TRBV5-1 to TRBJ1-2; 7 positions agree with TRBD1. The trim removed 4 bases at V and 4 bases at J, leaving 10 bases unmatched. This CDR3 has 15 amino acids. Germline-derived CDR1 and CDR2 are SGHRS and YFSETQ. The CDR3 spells CASSRGQPDVYGYTF. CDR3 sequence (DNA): TGCGCCAGCAGCAGGGGACAGCCTGACGTCTATGGCTACACCTTC. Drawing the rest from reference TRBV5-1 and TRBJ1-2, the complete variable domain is KAGVTQTPRYLIKTRGQQVTLSCSPISGHRSVSWYQQTPGQGLQFLFEYFSETQRNKGNFPGRFSGRQFSNSRSEMNVSTLELGDSALYLCASSRGQPDVYGYTFGSGTRLTVV.

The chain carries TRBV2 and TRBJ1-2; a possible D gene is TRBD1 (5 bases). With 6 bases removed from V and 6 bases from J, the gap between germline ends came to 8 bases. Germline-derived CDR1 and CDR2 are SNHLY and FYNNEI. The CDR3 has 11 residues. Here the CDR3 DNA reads TGTGCCAGCAGGGGGACGAATGGCTACACCTTC. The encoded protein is CASRGTNGYTF.

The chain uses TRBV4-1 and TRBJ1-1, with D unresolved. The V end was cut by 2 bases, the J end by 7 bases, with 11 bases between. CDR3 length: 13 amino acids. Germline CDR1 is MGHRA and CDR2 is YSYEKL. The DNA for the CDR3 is TGCGCCAGCAGCCAAAACCTGGGGTTTGAAGCTTTCTTT. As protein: CASSQNLGFEAFF.

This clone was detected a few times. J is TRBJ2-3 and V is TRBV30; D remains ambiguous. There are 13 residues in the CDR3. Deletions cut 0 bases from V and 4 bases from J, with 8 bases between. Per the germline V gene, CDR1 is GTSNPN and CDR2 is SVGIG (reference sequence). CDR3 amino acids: CAWSVGSADTQYF. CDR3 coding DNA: TGTGCCTGGAGTGTTGGGTCAGCAGATACGCAGTATTTT.

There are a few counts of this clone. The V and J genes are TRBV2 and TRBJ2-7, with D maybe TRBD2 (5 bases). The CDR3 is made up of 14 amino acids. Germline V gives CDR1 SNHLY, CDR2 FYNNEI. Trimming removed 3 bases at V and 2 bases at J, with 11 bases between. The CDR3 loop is CASSEGVGAYEQYF. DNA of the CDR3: TGTGCCAGCAGTGAGGGAGTCGGGGCCTACGAGCAGTACTTC.

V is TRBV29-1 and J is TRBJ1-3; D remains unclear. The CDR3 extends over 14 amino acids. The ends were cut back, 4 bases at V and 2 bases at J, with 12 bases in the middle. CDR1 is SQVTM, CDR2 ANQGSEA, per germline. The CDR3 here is CSVAAGTAGNTIYF. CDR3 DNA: TGCAGCGTTGCGGCTGGAACCGCTGGAAACACCATATATTTT.

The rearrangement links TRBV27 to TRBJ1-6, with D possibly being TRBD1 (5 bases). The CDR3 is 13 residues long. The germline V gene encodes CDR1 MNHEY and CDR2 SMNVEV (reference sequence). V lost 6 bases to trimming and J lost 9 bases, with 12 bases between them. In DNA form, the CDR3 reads TGTGCCAGCAGGGGGACCCAACTTTCACCCCTCCACTTT. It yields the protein CASRGTQLSPLHF.

CDR3 nucleotides: TGCGCCAGCAGCCTCGGACAGGGATCGGTAGAGACCCAGTACTTC. Protein product: CASSLGQGSVETQYF. The V gene is TRBV4-1, the J gene TRBJ2-5, with 8 nucleotides matching TRBD1. CDR1 and CDR2 (germline): MGHRA, YSYEKL. Trimming at V came to 4 bases and at J to 4 bases, leaving 8 bases not matched to a gene. The CDR3 runs 15 residues.

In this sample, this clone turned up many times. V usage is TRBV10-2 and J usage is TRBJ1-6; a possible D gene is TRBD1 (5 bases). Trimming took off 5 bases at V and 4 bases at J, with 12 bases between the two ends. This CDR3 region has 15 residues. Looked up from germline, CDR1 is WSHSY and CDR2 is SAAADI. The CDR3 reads CASSTQGAYNSPLHF. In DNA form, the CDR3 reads TGCGCCAGCAGTACGCAGGGAGCATATAATTCACCCCTCCACTTT.

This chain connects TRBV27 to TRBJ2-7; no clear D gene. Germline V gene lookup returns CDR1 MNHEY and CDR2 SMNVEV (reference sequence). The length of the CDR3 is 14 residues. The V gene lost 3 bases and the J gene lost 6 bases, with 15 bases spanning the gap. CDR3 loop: CASSFGAFLGEQYF. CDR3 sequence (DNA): TGTGCCAGCAGTTTTGGAGCCTTTTTGGGCGAGCAGTACTTC.

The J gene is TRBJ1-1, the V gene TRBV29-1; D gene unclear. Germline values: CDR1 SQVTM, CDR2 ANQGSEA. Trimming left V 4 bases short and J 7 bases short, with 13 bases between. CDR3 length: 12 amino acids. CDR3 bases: TGCAGCGTTGTGGAAGGTTACTATGAAGCTTTCTTT. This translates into CSVVEGYYEAFF.

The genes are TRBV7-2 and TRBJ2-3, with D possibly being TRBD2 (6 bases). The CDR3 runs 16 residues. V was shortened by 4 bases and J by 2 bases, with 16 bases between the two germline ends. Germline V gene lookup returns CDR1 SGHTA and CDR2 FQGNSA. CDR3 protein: CASSSPSGLVTDTQYF. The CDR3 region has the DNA TGTGCCAGCAGCTCCCCGAGCGGGCTGGTCACAGATACGCAGTATTTT.

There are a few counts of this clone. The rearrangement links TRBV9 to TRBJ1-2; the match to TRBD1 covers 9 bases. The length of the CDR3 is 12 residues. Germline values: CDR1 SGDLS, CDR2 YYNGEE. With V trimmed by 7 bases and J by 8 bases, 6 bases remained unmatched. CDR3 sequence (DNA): TGTGCCAGCCTGGGACAGGGAGAAGGCTACACCTTC. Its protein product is CASLGQGEGYTF.

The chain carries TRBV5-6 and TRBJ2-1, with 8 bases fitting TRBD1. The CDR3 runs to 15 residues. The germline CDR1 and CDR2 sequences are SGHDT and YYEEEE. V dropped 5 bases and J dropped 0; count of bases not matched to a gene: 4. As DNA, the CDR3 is TGTGCCAGCAGGGTTGGACAGGGCTCCTACAATGAGCAGTTCTTC. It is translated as CASRVGQGSYNEQFF.

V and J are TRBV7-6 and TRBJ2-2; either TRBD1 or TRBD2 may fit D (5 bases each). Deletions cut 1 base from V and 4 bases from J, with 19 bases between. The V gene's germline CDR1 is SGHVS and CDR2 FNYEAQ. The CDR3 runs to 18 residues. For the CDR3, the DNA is TGTGCCAGCAGCTTAGTTCTGCCGACAGCCGGGGCCACCGGGGAGCTGTTTTTT. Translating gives CASSLVLPTAGATGELFF.

The CDR3 spells CASSLRQQHSYEQYF. The CDR3 DNA reads as TGTGCCAGCAGTTTACGCCAACAGCACTCCTACGAGCAGTACTTC. The V call is TRBV28, the J call TRBJ2-7; D unclear. CDR3 length: 15 amino acids. CDR1 and CDR2 (germline): MDHEN, SYDVKM. The germline V and J ends were trimmed by 2 bases and 0 bases, with 11 bases remaining between them.

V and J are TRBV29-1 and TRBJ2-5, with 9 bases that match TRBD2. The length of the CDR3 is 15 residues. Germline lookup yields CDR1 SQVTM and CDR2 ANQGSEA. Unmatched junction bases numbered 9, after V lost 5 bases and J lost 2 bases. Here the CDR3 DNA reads TGCAGCGTTCGGCCTAGCGGGGTCAGACAAGAGACCCAGTACTTC. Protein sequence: CSVRPSGVRQETQYF.

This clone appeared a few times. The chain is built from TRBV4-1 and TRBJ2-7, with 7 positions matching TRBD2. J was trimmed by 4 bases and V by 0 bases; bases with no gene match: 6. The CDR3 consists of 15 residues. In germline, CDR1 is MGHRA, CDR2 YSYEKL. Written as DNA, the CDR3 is TGCGCCAGCAGCCAAGATCAGGGAGGGCGATACGAGCAGTACTTC. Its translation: CASSQDQGGRYEQYF.